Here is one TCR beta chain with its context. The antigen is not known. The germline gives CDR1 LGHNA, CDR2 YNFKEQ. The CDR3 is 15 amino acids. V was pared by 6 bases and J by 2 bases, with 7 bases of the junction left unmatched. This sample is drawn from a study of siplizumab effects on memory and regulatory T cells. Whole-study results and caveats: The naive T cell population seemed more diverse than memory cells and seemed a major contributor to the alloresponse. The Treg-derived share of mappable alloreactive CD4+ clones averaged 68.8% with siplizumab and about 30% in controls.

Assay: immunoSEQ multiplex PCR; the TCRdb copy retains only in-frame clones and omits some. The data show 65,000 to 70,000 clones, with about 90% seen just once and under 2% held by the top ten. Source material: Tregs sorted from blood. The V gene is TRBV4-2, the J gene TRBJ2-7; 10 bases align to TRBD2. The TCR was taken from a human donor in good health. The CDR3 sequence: CASSPSGGATYEQYF. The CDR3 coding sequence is TGTGCCAGCAGTCCTAGCGGGGGCGCAACCTACGAGCAGTACTTC.